This record covers a single T cell receptor beta chain. As yet, its antigen is unknown. The record originates from a study of chemoradiotherapy in HPV16-positive cancers. General observations from the study: Functional assays defining HPV-specific T cells used only two HPV16-positive patients. In HPV16-positive patients, HPV-responsive T-cell expansion tracked better recurrence-free survival.

Germline V CDR1 and CDR2: LGHNA, YNFKEQ. The ends were cut back, 0 bases at V and 4 bases at J, with 12 bases in the middle. CDR3 size: 15 residues. Method: immunoSEQ multiplex PCR; TCRdb's copy keeps in-frame clones and lacks some. The table lists tens of thousands of clones, more than 90% of them singletons. V and J are TRBV4-2 and TRBJ1-2, with a tentative D call TRBD1 (5 bases). This receptor was obtained from a human donor with HPV-associated anogenital cancer. The specimen was blood, collected from a patient who underwent chemoradiotherapy. The chain's CDR3 is CASSQDREGAYGYTF. The DNA of the CDR3 is TGTGCCAGCAGCCAAGATCGGGAAGGGGCCTATGGCTACACCTTC.